These 9 T cell receptor beta chains originate from one sample sequenced in a study of T-cell reconstitution after alpha-beta-depleted transplantation in children (dated by TCRdb to 2015 to 2016). Libraries came from PCR. Sequencing relied on an Illumina HiSeq 2500. To normalize quantification of the TCRbeta repertoire, the TCR libraries were built with molecular barcoding that relied on unique molecular identifiers. TCRdb ran its own pipeline on the public reads, namely fastp trimming at Q25 and MiXCR clone calling, and kept in-frame beta chains. One record per CDR3 amino acid sequence lists the most common genes and DNA. The sample table contains about 690,000 distinct CDR3 sequences; only one count was recorded for around a sixth of them. The top ten hold 0.8% to 1.1% of the sample. This sample comprised PBMCs from the stem cell graft donor, obtained from the stem cell graft. The source of these receptors is a human donor who donated a stem cell graft to a child with acute myeloid leukemia.

The chain has TRBV20-1 and TRBJ1-2; tentatively, D is TRBD1 (5 bases). Germline values: CDR1 DFQATT, CDR2 SNEGSKA (reference sequence). V lost 0 bases, J lost 2 bases, and 10 bases lay in between. The CDR3 has 14 residues. The CDR3 is CSARDAGRNYGYTF. CDR3 in DNA: TGCAGTGCTAGAGATGCAGGGAGAAACTATGGCTACACCTTC.

This clonotype appeared a few times. V gene TRBV12-3 or TRBV12-4 combines with J gene TRBJ2-2; 12 nucleotides match TRBD2. This CDR3 comprises 15 residues. Trimming at V came to 6 bases and at J to 5 bases, leaving 4 bases not matched to a gene. CDR3 loop: CASSPGLAGTGELFF. The CDR3 bases are TGTGCCAGCAGCCCCGGACTAGCGGGGACCGGGGAGCTGTTTTTT.

This clonotype was seen at least ten times. The chain has TRBV24-1 and TRBJ2-1, with D perhaps TRBD1 or TRBD2 (5 bases each). This CDR3 has 15 amino acids. From germline, CDR1 is KGHDR and CDR2 SFDVKD. The germline V and J ends were trimmed by 0 bases and 7 bases, with 12 bases remaining between them. The CDR3 here is CATSDLGDGSNEQFF. The CDR3 bases are TGTGCCACCAGTGATTTGGGGGACGGCTCTAATGAGCAGTTCTTC.

Note on this clonotype: Given a much more abundant clone one base away, this may be a read error. The rearrangement links TRBV12-3 or TRBV12-4 to TRBJ1-2, with TRBD1 matching over 8 bases. The CDR3 is made up of 12 amino acids. Trimming took 6 bases from V and 8 from J; bases not matched to a gene: 5. CDR3 sequence: CASSSGDRGYTF. CDR3 coding DNA: TGTGCCAGCAGCTCTGGGGACAGGGGCTACACCTTC.

This clonotype was seen many times. The rearrangement links TRBV4-3 to TRBJ2-1; D is perhaps TRBD2 (5 bases). V was trimmed by 0 bases and J by 7 bases, leaving 13 bases between them. The CDR3 length is 15 residues. Germline V gives CDR1 LGHNA, CDR2 YSLEER. The CDR3 sequence is CASSQDHNRRNEQFF. The CDR3 DNA reads as TGCGCCAGCAGCCAAGATCATAACCGGAGGAATGAGCAGTTCTTC.

V is TRBV5-1 and J is TRBJ1-1, with TRBD1 matching 10 bases. Germline lookup yields CDR1 SGHRS and CDR2 YFSETQ. The CDR3 covers 16 residues. The J segment lost 4 bases and the V segment lost 4 bases, leaving 10 bases of the junction unmatched. The CDR3 DNA is TGCGCCAGCAGCGTTGACAGGGGGCTAAGGTCCACTGAAGCTTTCTTT. Translated: CASSVDRGLRSTEAFF.

This clonotype was detected many times. This chain links TRBV20-1 with TRBJ1-5, with TRBD1 as a possible D gene (5 bases). V lost 2 bases to trimming and J lost 1 base, with 18 bases between them. The CDR3 runs to 17 residues. Germline CDR1 DFQATT, CDR2 SNEGSKA (reference sequence). This CDR3 is CSARRPGAGGSNQPQHF. The DNA of the CDR3 is TGCAGTGCTAGACGACCCGGGGCCGGGGGAAGCAATCAGCCCCAGCATTTT.

This clonotype was recorded a few times. The chain carries TRBV24-1 and TRBJ2-7; D is uncertain. The CDR3 contains 14 residues. Trimming removed 3 bases from V and 4 bases from J, with 12 bases in between. The germline V gene encodes CDR1 KGHDR and CDR2 SFDVKD. CDR3 bases: TGTGCCACCAGTGATGCTCGGGCCGGGTACGAGCAGTACTTC. Protein: CATSDARAGYEQYF.

This chain uses TRBV20-1 with TRBJ1-2; no firm D call. With 2 bases removed from V and 6 bases from J, the gap between germline ends came to 13 bases. CDR1 and CDR2 from the germline V gene are DFQATT and SNEGSKA (reference sequence). The CDR3 spans 13 residues. CDR3 protein: CSARRVTENGYTF. In DNA form, the CDR3 reads TGCAGTGCTAGAAGAGTGACTGAGAATGGCTACACCTTC.